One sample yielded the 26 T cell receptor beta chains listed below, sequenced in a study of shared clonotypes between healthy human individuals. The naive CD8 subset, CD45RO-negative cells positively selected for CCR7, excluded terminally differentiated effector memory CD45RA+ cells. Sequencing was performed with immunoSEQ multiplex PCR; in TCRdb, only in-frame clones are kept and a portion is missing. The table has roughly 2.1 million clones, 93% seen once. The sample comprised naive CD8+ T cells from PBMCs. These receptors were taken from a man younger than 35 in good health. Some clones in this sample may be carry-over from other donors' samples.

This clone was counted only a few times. The chain's CDR3 is CASSLGQDPRMNTEAFF. The CDR3 DNA reads as TGTGCCAGCAGCCTCGGACAGGACCCGAGGATGAACACTGAAGCTTTCTTT. The chain recombines TRBV5-4 with TRBJ1-1; 7 positions agree with TRBD1. V shed 4 bases and J 0 bases; nucleotides not matched to a gene: 12. Germline loops: CDR1 SGHNT, CDR2 YYREEE (reference sequence). This CDR3 has 17 residues.

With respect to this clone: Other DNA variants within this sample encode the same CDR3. In nucleotides, the CDR3 is TGTGCCAGCAGTTACTCGGGACGGGGGACTGAAGCTTTCTTT. Its protein is CASSYSGRGTEAFF. V gene TRBV6-5 combines with J gene TRBJ1-1; weak D call: TRBD1 (5 bases). The CDR3 consists of 14 residues. Trimming removed 0 bases at V and 5 bases at J, with 10 bases between. CDR1 and CDR2 (germline): MNHEY, SVGAGI.

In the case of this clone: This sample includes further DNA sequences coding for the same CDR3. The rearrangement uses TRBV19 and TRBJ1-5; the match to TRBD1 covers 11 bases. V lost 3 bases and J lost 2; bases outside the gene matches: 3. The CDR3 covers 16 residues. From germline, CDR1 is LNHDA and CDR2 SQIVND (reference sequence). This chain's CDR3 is CASSIGTGGGNQPQHF. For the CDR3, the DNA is TGTGCCAGTAGTATTGGGACAGGGGGAGGCAATCAGCCCCAGCATTTT.

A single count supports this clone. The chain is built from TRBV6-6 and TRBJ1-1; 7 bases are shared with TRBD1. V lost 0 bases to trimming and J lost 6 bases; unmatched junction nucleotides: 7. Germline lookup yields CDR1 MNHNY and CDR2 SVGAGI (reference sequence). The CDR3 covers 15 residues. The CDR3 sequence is CASSYSPGGESEAFF. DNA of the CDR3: TGTGCCAGCAGTTACTCGCCAGGGGGTGAGTCTGAAGCTTTCTTT.

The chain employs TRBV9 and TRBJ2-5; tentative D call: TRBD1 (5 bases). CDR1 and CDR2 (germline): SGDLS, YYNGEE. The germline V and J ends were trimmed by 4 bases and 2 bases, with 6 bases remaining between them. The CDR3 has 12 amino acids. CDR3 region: CASSSGQETQYF. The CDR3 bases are TGTGCCAGCAGCTCAGGGCAAGAGACCCAGTACTTC.

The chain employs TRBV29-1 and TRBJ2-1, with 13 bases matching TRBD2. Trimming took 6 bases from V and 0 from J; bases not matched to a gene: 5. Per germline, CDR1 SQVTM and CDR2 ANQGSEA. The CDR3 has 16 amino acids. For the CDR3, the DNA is TGCAGCGTGGACGGGACTAGCGGGAACTCCTACAATGAGCAGTTCTTC. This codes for CSVDGTSGNSYNEQFF.

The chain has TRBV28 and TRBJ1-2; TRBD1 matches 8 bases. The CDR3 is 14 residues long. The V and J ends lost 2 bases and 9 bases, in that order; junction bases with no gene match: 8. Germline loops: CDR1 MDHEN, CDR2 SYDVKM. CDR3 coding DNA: TGTGCCAGCAGTTTACGACAGGGGAAATGGAGCTACACCTTC. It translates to CASSLRQGKWSYTF.

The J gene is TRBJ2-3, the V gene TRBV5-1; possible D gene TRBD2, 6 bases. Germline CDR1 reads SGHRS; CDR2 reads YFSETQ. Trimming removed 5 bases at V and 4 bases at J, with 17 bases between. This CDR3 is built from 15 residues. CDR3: CASRPTRGVADTQYF. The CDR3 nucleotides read TGCGCCAGCAGACCGACTAGAGGTGTCGCAGATACGCAGTATTTT.

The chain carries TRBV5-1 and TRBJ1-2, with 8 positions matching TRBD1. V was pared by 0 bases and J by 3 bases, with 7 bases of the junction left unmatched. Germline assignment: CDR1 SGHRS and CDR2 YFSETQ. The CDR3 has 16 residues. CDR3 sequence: CASSLGTGRVDYGYTF. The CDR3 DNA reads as TGCGCCAGCAGCTTGGGGACAGGGAGGGTCGACTATGGCTACACCTTC.

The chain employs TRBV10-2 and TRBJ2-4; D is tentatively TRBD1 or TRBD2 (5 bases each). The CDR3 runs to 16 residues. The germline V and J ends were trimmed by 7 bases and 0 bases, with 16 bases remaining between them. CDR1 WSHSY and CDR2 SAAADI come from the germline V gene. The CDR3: CASTFERGIAKNIQYF. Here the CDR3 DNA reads TGCGCCAGCACTTTCGAACGGGGCATAGCCAAAAACATTCAGTACTTC.

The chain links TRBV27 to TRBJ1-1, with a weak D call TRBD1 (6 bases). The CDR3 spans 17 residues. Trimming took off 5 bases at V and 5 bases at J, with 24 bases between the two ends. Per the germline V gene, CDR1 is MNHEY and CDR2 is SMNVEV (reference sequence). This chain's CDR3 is CASSPSQSPGAGTEAFF. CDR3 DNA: TGTGCCAGCAGTCCTTCCCAATCGCCGGGGGCGGGTACTGAAGCTTTCTTT.

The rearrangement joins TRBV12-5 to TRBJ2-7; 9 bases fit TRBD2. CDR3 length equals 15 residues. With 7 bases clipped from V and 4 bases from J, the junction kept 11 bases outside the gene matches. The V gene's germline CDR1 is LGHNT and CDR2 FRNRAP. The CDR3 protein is CASASREGRGYEQYF. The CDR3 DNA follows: TGTGCTAGTGCTTCGCGGGAGGGCCGCGGGTACGAGCAGTACTTC.

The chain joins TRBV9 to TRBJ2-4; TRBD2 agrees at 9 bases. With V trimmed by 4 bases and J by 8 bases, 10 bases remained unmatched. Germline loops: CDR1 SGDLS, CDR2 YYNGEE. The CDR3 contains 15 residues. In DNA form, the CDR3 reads TGTGCCAGCAGCCCAGCGGGAGGTACGGGGTACATTCAGTACTTC. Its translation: CASSPAGGTGYIQYF.

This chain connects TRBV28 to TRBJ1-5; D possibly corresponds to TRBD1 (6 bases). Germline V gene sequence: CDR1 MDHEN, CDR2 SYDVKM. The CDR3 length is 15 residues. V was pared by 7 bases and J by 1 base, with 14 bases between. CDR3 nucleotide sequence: TGTGCCAGCAACCGAGGACAGCTCAGCAATCAGCCCCAGCATTTT. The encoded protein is CASNRGQLSNQPQHF.

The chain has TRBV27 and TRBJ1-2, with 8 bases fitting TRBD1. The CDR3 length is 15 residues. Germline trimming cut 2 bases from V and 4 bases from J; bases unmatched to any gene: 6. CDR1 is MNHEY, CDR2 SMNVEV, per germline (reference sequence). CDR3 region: CASSLGQGAGYGYTF. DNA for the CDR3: TGTGCCAGCAGTTTAGGGCAGGGGGCTGGCTATGGCTACACCTTC.

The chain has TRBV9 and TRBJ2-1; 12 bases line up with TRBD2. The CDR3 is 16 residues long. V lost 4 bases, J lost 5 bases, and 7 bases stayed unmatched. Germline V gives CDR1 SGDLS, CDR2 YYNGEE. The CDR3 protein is CASSFGLAGPNNEQFF. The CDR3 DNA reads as TGTGCCAGCAGCTTCGGACTAGCGGGGCCAAACAATGAGCAGTTCTTC.

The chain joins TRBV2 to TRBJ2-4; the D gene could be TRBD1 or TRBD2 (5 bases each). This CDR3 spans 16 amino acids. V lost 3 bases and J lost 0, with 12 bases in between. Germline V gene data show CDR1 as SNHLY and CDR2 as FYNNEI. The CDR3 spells CASSDSRDVAKNIQYF. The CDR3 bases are TGTGCCAGCAGTGATTCCAGGGACGTAGCCAAAAACATTCAGTACTTC.

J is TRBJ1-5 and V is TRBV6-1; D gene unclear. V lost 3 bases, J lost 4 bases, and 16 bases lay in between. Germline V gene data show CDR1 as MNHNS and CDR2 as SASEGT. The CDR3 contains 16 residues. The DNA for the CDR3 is TGTGCCAGCAGTGAGGTTCGGCAACGTGGAAATCAGCCCCAGCATTTT. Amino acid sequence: CASSEVRQRGNQPQHF.

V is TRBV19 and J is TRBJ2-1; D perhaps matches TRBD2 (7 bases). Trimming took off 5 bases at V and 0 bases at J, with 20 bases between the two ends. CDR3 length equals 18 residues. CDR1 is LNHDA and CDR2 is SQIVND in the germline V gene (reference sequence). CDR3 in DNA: TGTGCCAGTAGTCCTAACCCCTACGCGGGGGCCTCCTACAATGAGCAGTTCTTC. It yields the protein CASSPNPYAGASYNEQFF.

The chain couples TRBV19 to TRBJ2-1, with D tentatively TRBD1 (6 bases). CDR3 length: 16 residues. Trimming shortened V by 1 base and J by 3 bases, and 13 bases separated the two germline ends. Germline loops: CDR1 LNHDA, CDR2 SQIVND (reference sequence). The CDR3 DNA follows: TGTGCCAGTAGTATAGTCCAGATCAGGGGCTACAATGAGCAGTTCTTC. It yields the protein CASSIVQIRGYNEQFF.

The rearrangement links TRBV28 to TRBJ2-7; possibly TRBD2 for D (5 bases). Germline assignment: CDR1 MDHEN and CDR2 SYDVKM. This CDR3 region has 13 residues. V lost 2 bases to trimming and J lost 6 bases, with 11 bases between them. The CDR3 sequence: CASSLVRGSEQYF. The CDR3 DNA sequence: TGTGCCAGCAGTTTAGTTCGGGGAAGCGAGCAGTACTTC.

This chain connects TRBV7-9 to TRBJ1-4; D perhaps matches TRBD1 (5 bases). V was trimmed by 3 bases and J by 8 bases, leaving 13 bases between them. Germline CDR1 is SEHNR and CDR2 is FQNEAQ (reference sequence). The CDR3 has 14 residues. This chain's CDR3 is CASSFGTYLEKLFF. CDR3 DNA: TGTGCCAGCAGCTTTGGGACCTACCTCGAAAAACTGTTTTTT.

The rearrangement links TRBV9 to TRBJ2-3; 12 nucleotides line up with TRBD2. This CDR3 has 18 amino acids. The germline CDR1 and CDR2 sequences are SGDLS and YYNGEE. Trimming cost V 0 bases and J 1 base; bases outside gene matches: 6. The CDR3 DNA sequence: TGTGCCAGCAGCGTAGGCCTAGCGGGAGGGTTTGGCACAGATACGCAGTATTTT. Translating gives CASSVGLAGGFGTDTQYF.

CDR3 in amino acids: CASSGVELGETQYF. As DNA, the CDR3 is TGTGCCAGCAGCGGTGTGGAGTTAGGAGAGACCCAGTACTTC. The V gene is TRBV2, the J gene TRBJ2-5; no clear D gene. CDR1 is SNHLY, CDR2 FYNNEI, per germline. The V and J ends lost 6 bases and 4 bases respectively, with 15 bases between them. CDR3 length: 14 residues.

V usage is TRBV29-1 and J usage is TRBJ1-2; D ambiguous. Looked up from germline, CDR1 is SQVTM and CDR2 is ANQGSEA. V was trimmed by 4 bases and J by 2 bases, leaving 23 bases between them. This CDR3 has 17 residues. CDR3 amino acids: CSVVTELAEHKNYGYTF. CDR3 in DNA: TGCAGCGTTGTCACCGAGTTGGCGGAACATAAAAACTATGGCTACACCTTC.

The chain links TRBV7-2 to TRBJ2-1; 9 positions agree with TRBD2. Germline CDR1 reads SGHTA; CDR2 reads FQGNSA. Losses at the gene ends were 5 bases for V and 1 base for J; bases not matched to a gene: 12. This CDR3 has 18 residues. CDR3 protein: CASSLLVAGVVSYNEQFF. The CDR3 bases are TGTGCCAGCAGCCTCCTTGTAGCGGGAGTGGTTTCCTACAATGAGCAGTTCTTC. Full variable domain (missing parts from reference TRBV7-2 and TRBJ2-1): GAGVSQSPSNKVTEKGKDVELRCDPISGHTALYWYRQSLGQGLEFLIYFQGNSAPDKSGLPSDRFSAERTGGSVSTLTIQRTQQEDSAVYLCASSLLVAGVVSYNEQFFGPGTRLTVL.